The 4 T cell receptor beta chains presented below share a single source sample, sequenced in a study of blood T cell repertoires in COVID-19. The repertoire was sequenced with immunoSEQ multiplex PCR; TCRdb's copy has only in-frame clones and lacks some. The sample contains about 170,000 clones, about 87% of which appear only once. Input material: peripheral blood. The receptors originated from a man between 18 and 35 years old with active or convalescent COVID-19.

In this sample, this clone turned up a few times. CDR3 in DNA: TGTGCCAGCAGCCAAGAATCTCCTCTCCGGACAGCGGAAAAACTGTTTTTT. It yields the protein CASSQESPLRTAEKLFF. This chain uses TRBV4-2 with TRBJ1-4; a possible D gene is TRBD1 (6 bases). Looked up from germline, CDR1 is LGHNA and CDR2 is YNFKEQ. V shed 0 bases and J shed 8 bases, with 19 bases lying between them. This CDR3 is built from 17 residues.

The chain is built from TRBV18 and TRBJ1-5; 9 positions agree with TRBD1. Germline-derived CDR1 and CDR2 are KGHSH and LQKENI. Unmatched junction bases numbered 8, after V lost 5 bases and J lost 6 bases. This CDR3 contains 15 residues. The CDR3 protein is CASSSLGTGLQPQHF. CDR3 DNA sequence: TGTGCCAGCTCATCTCTAGGGACAGGGCTTCAGCCCCAGCATTTT.

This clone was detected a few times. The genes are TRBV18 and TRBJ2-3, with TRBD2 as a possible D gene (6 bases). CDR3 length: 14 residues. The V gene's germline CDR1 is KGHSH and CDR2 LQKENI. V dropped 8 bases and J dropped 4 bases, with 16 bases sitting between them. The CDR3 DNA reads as TGTGCCAGCCTCGCCGGGACTGAGGCAGATACGCAGTATTTT. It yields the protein CASLAGTEADTQYF.

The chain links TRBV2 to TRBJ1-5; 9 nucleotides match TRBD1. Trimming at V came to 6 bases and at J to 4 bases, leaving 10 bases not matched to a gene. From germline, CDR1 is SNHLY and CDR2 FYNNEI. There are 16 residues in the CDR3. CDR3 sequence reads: CASRATGGQRNQPQHF. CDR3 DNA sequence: TGTGCCAGCAGAGCTACAGGGGGCCAGCGGAATCAGCCCCAGCATTTT.